This is a list of T cell receptor beta chains from one sample in a study of identical twins. TCRdb re-derived calls from the 5' RACE reads in MiXCR, one entry per CDR3 protein. The sample holds about 720,000 distinct CDR3 sequences, roughly 18% seen once. The sample was also linked to a second study, of T cells expressing NK-cell markers.

Sequenced input: PBMCs. The receptors derive from a woman aged 18-29 years in good health. Each CDR3 is given with its conserved first and last residue. Each record gives: clone size, J gene, V gene, D gene, CDR3 protein, CDR3 DNA. The D gene is left open where the match is weak. Part of the rows lack a size; the others show once, few, many or a class for expanded clones.

clone_size: few; j_call: TRBJ1-6; v_call: TRBV7-2; d_call: NA; cdr3_aa: CASSLGNLLSPLHF; cdr3_nt: TGTGCCAGCAGCTTAGGGAATCTACTCTCACCCCTCCACTTT
clone_size: few; j_call: TRBJ1-2; v_call: TRBV20-1; d_call: NA; cdr3_aa: CSARDLSGTPIYGYTF; cdr3_nt: TGCAGTGCTAGAGATCTTAGCGGGACACCCATTTATGGCTACACCTTC
clone_size: NA; j_call: TRBJ2-7; v_call: TRBV27; d_call: TRBD1; cdr3_aa: CASRRDRAGEQYF; cdr3_nt: TGTGCCAGCAGGCGGGACAGGGCCGGCGAGCAGTACTTC
clone_size: few; j_call: TRBJ1-2; v_call: TRBV10-3; d_call: NA; cdr3_aa: CAISESGYYGYTF; cdr3_nt: TGTGCCATCAGTGAATCAGGATACTATGGCTACACCTTC
clone_size: few; j_call: TRBJ2-7; v_call: TRBV20-1; d_call: NA; cdr3_aa: CSALRQTFGTEVF; cdr3_nt: TGCAGTGCCCTGAGGCAGACCTTCGGGACGGAAGTTTTC
clone_size: NA; j_call: TRBJ2-2; v_call: TRBV6-5; d_call: NA; cdr3_aa: CASSYYRVTPGELFF; cdr3_nt: TGTGCCAGCAGTTACTACAGGGTTACCCCCGGGGAGCTGTTTTTT
clone_size: many; j_call: TRBJ2-2; v_call: TRBV10-3; d_call: TRBD2; cdr3_aa: CAISEPVAGGRTGELFF; cdr3_nt: TGTGCCATCAGTGAACCCGTAGCGGGAGGTCGCACCGGGGAGCTGTTTTTT
clone_size: NA; j_call: TRBJ2-1; v_call: TRBV3-1; d_call: TRBD2; cdr3_aa: CASSKRPVAGGEQFF; cdr3_nt: TGTGCCAGCAGCAAACGGCCCGTAGCGGGAGGGGAGCAGTTCTTC
clone_size: few; j_call: TRBJ2-3; v_call: TRBV15; d_call: NA; cdr3_aa: CATSRVPADTQYF; cdr3_nt: TGTGCCACCAGCAGAGTCCCTGCTGATACGCAGTATTTT
clone_size: many; j_call: TRBJ2-1; v_call: TRBV2; d_call: NA; cdr3_aa: CASSRLGRSSYNEQFF; cdr3_nt: TGTGCCAGCAGTCGACTAGGGCGAAGCTCCTACAATGAGCAGTTCTTC
clone_size: many; j_call: TRBJ2-4; v_call: TRBV29-1; d_call: NA; cdr3_aa: CSVLAKNIQYF; cdr3_nt: TGCAGCGTTCTAGCCAAAAACATTCAGTACTTC
clone_size: NA; j_call: TRBJ1-1; v_call: TRBV20-1; d_call: TRBD1; cdr3_aa: CSARQDRAAFF; cdr3_nt: TGCAGTGCTAGGCAGGACAGGGCAGCTTTCTTT
clone_size: NA; j_call: TRBJ2-5; v_call: TRBV29-1; d_call: TRBD2; cdr3_aa: CSVVGSGREETQYF; cdr3_nt: TGCAGCGTTGTCGGTAGCGGGAGGGAAGAGACCCAGTACTTC